This TCR beta chain stems from a study of PD-1 blockade in classical Hodgkin lymphoma. Per the germline V gene, CDR1 is SNHLY and CDR2 is FYNNEI. The V gene lost 6 bases and the J gene lost 0 bases, with 12 bases spanning the gap. This CDR3 comprises 15 residues. In its sample, this clone ranks as medium-sized. Its antigen is still unknown. Whole-study findings and limits: Only CD4+ TCR diversity, not CD8+, had risen significantly by C4D1. As was reported, newly diagnosed patients showed lower baseline TCR diversity than healthy donors did. For complete responders, baseline diversity was comparable to that of newly diagnosed patients.

The time point was: cycle 4 day 1 (C4D1), after more than five weeks of nivolumab. All trial patients relapsed after autologous stem cell transplantation. Only in-frame clones appear in the TCRdb table, and some are missing; sequencing was by immunoSEQ multiplex PCR. The sample has roughly 36,000 clones, about 80% seen once. The chain is built from TRBV2 and TRBJ2-1; D possibly corresponds to TRBD2 (6 bases). The material sequenced was peripheral blood mononuclear cells (PBMCs), taken before the fourth cycle of nivolumab. The TCR originated in a human donor with classical Hodgkin lymphoma. CDR3 in amino acids: CASSVGLNSYNEQFF. The CDR3 DNA reads TGTGCCAGCAGCGTCGGACTAAACTCCTACAATGAGCAGTTCTTC.